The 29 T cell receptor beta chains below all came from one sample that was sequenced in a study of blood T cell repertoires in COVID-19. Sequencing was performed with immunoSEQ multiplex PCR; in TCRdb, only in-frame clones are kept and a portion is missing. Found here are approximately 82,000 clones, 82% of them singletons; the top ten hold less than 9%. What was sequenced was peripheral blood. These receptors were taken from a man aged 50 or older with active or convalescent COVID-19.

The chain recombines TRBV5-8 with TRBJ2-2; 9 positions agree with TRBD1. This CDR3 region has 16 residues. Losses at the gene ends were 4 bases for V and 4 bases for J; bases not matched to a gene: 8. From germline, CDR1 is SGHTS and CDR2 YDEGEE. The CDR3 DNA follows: TGTGCCAGCAGCAGGGGACAGGGTTACCTCACCGGGGAGCTGTTTTTT. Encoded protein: CASSRGQGYLTGELFF.

CDR3 bases: TGTGCCACCAGCAGGCCCGAGGACACTGAAGCTTTCTTT. Its protein is CATSRPEDTEAFF. This sequence joins TRBV15 and TRBJ1-1; D gene unclear. Per germline, CDR1 LNHNV and CDR2 YYDKDF (reference sequence). This CDR3 is built from 13 residues. Trimming took off 3 bases at V and 3 bases at J, with 8 bases between the two ends.

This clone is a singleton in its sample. The CDR3: CASSQTDSSNEKLFF. CDR3 DNA: TGCGCCAGCAGCCAAACGGACAGCTCTAATGAAAAACTGTTTTTT. V gene TRBV4-3 combines with J gene TRBJ1-4; maybe TRBD1 (6 bases). Germline V gene sequence: CDR1 LGHNA, CDR2 YSLEER. Trimming left V 2 bases short and J 3 bases short, with 10 bases between. CDR3 size: 15 residues.

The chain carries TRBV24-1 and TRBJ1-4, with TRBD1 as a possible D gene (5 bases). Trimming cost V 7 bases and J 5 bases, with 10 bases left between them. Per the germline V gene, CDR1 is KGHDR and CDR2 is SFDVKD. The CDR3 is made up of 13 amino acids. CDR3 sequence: CATSLRVNEKLFF. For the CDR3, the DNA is TGTGCCACCAGCCTCAGGGTAAATGAAAAACTGTTTTTT.

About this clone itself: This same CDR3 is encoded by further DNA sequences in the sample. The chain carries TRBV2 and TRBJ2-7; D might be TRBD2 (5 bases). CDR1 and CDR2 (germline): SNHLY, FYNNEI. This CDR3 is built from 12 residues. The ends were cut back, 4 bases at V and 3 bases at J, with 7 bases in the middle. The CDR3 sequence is CASSVGGYEQYV. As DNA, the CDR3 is TGTGCCAGCAGTGTAGGAGGCTACGAGCAGTACGTC.

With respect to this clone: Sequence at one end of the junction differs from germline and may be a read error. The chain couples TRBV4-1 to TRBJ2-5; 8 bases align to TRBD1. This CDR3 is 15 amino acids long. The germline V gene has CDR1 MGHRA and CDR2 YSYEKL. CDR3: CASSQVQGQGEIQYF. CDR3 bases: TGCGCCAGCAGCCAAGTGCAAGGACAGGGTGAGATCCAGTACTTC.

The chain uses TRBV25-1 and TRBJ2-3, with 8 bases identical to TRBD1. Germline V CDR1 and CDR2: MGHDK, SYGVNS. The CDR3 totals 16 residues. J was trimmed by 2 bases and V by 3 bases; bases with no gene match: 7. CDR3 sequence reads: CASSDGQGHPTDTQYF. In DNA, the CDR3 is TGTGCCAGCAGTGACGGACAGGGACACCCCACAGATACGCAGTATTTT.

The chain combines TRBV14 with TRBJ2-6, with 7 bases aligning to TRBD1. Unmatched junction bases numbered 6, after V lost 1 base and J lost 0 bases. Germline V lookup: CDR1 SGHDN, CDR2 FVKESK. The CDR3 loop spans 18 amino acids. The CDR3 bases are TGTGCCAGCAGCCAAGCCCGGGACAGCCTCTCTGGGGCCAACGTCCTGACTTTC. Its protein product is CASSQARDSLSGANVLTF. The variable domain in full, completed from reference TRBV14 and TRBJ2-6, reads EAGVTQFPSHSVIEKGQTVTLRCDPISGHDNLYWYRRVMGKEIKFLLHFVKESKQDESGMPNNRFLAERTGGTYSTLKVQPAELEDSGVYFCASSQARDSLSGANVLTFGAGSRLTVL.

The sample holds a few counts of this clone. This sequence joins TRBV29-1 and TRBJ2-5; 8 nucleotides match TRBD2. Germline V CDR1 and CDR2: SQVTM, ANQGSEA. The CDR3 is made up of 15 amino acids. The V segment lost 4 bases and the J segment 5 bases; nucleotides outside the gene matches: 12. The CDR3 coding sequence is TGCAGCGTTGGTGTTAGCGGGACCCTCATTGAGACCCAGTACTTC. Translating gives CSVGVSGTLIETQYF.

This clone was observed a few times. The CDR3 region has the DNA TGTGCCAGCAGCTCGAAGGCGGGGCGCACAGATACGCAGTATTTT. This sequence encodes CASSSKAGRTDTQYF. This chain connects TRBV7-2 to TRBJ2-3; D might be TRBD2 (6 bases). Germline V gene data show CDR1 as SGHTA and CDR2 as FQGNSA. This CDR3 region has 15 residues. Trimming removed 4 bases from V and 1 base from J, with 12 bases in between.

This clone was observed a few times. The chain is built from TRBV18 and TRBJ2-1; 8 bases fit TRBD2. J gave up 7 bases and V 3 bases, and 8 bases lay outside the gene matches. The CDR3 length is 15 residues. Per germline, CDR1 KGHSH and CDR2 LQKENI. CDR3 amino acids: CASSPRGGNGNEQFF. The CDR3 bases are TGTGCCAGCTCACCCCGGGGGGGCAATGGGAATGAGCAGTTCTTC.

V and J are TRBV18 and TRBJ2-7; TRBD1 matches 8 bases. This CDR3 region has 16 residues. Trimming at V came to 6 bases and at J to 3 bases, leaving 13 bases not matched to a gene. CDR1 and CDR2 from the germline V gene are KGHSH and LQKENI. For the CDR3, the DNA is TGTGCCAGCTCGCCTGACAGGGGCAGGTCCTTCTACGAGCAGTACTTC. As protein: CASSPDRGRSFYEQYF.

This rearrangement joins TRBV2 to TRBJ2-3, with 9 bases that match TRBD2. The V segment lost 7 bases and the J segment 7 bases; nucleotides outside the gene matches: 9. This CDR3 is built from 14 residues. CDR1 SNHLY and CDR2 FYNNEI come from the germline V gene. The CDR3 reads CASKESSGGNTQYF. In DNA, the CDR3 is TGTGCCAGCAAGGAGAGTAGCGGGGGCAATACGCAGTATTTT.

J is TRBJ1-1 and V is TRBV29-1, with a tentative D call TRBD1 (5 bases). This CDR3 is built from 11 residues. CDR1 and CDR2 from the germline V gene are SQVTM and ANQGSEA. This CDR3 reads CTSRGEGEAFF. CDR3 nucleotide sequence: TGCACTAGTCGGGGGGAAGGTGAAGCTTTCTTT.

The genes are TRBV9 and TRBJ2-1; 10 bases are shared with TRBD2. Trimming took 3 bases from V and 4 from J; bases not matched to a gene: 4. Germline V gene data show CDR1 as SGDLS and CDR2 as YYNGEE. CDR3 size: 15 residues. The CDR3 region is CASSEVAGGYNEQFF. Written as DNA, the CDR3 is TGTGCCAGCAGCGAGGTAGCGGGGGGATACAATGAGCAGTTCTTC. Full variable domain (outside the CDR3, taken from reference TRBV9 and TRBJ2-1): DSGVTQTPKHLITATGQRVTLRCSPRSGDLSVYWYQQSLDQGLQFLIQYYNGEERAKGNILERFSAQQFPDLHSELNLSSLELGDSALYFCASSEVAGGYNEQFFGPGTRLTVL.

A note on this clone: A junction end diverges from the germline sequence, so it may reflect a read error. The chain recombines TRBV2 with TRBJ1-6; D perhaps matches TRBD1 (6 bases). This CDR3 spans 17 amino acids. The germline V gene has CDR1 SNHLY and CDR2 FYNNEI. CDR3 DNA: TGTGCCAGCAGCGAAGAGAGGGACAACTCCTATAATTCACCCCTCCACTTT. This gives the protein CASSEERDNSYNSPLHF.

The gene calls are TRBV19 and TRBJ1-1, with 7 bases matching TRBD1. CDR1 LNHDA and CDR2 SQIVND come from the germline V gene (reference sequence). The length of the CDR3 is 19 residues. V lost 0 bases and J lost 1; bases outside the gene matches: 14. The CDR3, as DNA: TGTGCCAGTAGTATAGATCAAAACAGGGGTGGGGATGGGAACACTGAAGCTTTCTTT. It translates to CASSIDQNRGGDGNTEAFF. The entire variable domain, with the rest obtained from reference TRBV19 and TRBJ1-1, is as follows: DGGITQSPKYLFRKEGQNVTLSCEQNLNHDAMYWYRQDPGQGLRLIYYSQIVNDFQKGDIAEGYSVSREKKESFPLTVTSAQKNPTAFYLCASSIDQNRGGDGNTEAFFGQGTRLTVV.

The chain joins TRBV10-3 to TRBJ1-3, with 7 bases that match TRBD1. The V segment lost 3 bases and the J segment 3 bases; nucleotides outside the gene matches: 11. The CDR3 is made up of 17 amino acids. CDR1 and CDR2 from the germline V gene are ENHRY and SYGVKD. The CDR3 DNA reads TGTGCCATCAGTGAAGTGGCGTGGGACAGCTTTGGAAACACCATATATTTT. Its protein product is CAISEVAWDSFGNTIYF.

CDR3 sequence (DNA): TGTGCCAGCAGCTCAATAGCCGGCTACACCTTC. Translation gives CASSSIAGYTF. This chain uses TRBV5-5 with TRBJ1-2; D gene unclear. Germline CDR1 is SGHKS and CDR2 is YYEKEE (reference sequence). Trimming stripped 3 bases from V and 8 bases from J, with 8 bases between. This CDR3 has 11 residues.

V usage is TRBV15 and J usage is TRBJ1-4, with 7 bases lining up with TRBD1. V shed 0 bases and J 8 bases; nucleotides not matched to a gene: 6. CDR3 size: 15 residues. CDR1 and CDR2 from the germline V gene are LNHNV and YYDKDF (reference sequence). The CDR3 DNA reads TGTGCCACCAGCAGAGAAGACAGGGTGGAGGAAAAACTGTTTTTT. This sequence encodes CATSREDRVEEKLFF. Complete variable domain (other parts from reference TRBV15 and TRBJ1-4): DAMVIQNPRYQVTQFGKPVTLSCSQTLNHNVMYWYQQKSSQAPKLLFHYYDKDFNNEADTPDNFQSRRPNTSFCFLDIRSPGLGDTAMYLCATSREDRVEEKLFFGSGTQLSVL.

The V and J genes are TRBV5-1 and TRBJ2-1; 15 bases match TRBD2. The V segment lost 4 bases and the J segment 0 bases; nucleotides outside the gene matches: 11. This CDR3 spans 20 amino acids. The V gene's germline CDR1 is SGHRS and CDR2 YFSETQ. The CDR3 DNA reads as TGCGCCAGCAGCCCCCCGGGGACTAGCGGGGGGACAAACTCCTACAATGAGCAGTTCTTC. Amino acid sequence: CASSPPGTSGGTNSYNEQFF. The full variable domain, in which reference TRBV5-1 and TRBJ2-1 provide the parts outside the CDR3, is KAGVTQTPRYLIKTRGQQVTLSCSPISGHRSVSWYQQTPGQGLQFLFEYFSETQRNKGNFPGRFSGRQFSNSRSEMNVSTLELGDSALYLCASSPPGTSGGTNSYNEQFFGPGTRLTVL.

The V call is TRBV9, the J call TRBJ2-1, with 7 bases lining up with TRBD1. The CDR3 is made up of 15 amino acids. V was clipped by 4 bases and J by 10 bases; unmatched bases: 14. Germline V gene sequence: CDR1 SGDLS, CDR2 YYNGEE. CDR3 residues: CASSTTGSGFGEQFF. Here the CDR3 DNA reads TGTGCCAGCAGCACGACAGGGTCCGGGTTTGGGGAGCAGTTCTTC.

The CDR3 DNA reads as TGTGCCAGCAGCCAAGCGTCAGGGAACACTGAAGCTTTCTTT. Translating gives CASSQASGNTEAFF. The J gene is TRBJ1-1, the V gene TRBV3-1 (or the pseudogene TRBV3-2); D gene uncertain. Germline V gene sequence: CDR1 LGHDT, CDR2 YNNKEL (reference sequence). The CDR3 spans 14 residues. V lost 1 base, J lost 1 base, and 7 bases lay in between.

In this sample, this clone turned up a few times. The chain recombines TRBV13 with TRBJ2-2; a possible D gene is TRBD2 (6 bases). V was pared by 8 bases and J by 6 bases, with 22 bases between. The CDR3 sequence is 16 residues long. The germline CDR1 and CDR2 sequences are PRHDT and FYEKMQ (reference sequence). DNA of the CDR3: TGTGCCAGCCGAGACGGGAGCATTATTGGGGCCGGGGAGCTGTTTTTT. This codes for CASRDGSIIGAGELFF. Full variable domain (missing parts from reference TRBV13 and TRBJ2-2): AAGVIQSPRHLIKEKRETATLKCYPIPRHDTVYWYQQGPGQDPQFLISFYEKMQSDKGSIPDRFSAQQFSDYHSELNMSSLELGDSALYFCASRDGSIIGAGELFFGEGSRLTVL.

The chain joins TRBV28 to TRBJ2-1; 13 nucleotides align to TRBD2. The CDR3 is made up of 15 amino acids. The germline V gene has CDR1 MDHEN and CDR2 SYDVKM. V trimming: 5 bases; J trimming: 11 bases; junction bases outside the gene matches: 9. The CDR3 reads CASSPTSGGAFQQFF. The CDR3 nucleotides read TGTGCCAGCAGTCCCACTAGCGGGGGGGCCTTTCAGCAGTTCTTC.

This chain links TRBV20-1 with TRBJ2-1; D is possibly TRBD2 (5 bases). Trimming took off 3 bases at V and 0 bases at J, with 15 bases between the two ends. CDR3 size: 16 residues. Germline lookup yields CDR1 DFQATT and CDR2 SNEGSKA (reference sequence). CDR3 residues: CSASFRRDSSYNEQFF. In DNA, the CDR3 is TGCAGTGCTAGTTTCCGACGGGATAGCTCCTACAATGAGCAGTTCTTC.

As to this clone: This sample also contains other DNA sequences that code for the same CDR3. The CDR3 DNA reads as TGCAGCGTTGACGGGGGGTCTTACTACAATGAGCAGTTCTTC. This encodes CSVDGGSYYNEQFF. The genes are TRBV29-1 and TRBJ2-1, with TRBD2 matching 7 bases. The V gene end was trimmed by 3 bases and the J gene end by 3 bases; junction bases not matched to a gene: 5. In germline, CDR1 is SQVTM, CDR2 ANQGSEA. This CDR3 has 14 amino acids.

CDR3 in amino acids: CASSLEAGPYSYEQYV. CDR3 DNA sequence: TGTGCCAGCAGCTTGGAGGCGGGGCCCTACTCCTACGAGCAGTACGTC. This chain links TRBV5-5 with TRBJ2-7, with a possible D match to TRBD2 (6 bases). The germline V gene has CDR1 SGHKS and CDR2 YYEKEE (reference sequence). V lost 0 bases, J lost 0 bases, and 13 bases lay in between. This CDR3 spans 16 amino acids.

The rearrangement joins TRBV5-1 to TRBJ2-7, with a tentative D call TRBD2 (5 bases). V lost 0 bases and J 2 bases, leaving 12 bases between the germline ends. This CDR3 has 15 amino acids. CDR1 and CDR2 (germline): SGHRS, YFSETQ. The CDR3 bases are TGCGCCAGCAGCTTGGAGAGTGGAGGAACCTACGAGCAGTACTTC. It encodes CASSLESGGTYEQYF. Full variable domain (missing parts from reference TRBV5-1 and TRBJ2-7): KAGVTQTPRYLIKTRGQQVTLSCSPISGHRSVSWYQQTPGQGLQFLFEYFSETQRNKGNFPGRFSGRQFSNSRSEMNVSTLELGDSALYLCASSLESGGTYEQYFGPGTRLTVT.